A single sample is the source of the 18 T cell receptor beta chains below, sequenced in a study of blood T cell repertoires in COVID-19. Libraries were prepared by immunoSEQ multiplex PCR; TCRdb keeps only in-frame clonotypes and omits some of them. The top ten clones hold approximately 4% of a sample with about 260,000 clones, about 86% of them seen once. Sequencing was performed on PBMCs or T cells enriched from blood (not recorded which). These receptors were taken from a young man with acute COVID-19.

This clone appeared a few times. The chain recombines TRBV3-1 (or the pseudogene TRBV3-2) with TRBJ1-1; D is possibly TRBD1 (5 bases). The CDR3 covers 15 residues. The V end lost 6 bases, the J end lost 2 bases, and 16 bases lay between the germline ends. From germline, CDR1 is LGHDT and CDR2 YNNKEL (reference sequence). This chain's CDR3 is CASSQNFRANTEAFF. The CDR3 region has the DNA TGTGCCAGCAGTCAAAACTTCAGGGCTAACACTGAAGCTTTCTTT.

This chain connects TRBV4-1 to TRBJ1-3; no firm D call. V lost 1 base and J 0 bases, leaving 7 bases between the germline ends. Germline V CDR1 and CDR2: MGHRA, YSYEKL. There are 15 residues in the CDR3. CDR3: CASSQVPDSGNTIYF. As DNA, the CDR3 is TGCGCCAGCAGCCAAGTCCCAGACTCTGGAAACACCATATATTTT.

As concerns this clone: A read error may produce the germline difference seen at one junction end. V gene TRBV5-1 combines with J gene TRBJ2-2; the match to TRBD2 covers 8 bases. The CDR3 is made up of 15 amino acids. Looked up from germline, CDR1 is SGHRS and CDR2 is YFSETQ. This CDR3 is CASSFSGANTGELFF. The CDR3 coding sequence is TGTGCCAGCAGCTTTAGCGGGGCGAACACCGGGGAGCTGTTTTTT. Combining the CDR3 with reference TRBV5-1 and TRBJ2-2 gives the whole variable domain KAGVTQTPRYLIKTRGQQVTLSCSPISGHRSVSWYQQTPGQGLQFLFEYFSETQRNKGNFPGRFSGRQFSNSRSEMNVSTLELGDSALYLCASSFSGANTGELFFGEGSRLTVL.

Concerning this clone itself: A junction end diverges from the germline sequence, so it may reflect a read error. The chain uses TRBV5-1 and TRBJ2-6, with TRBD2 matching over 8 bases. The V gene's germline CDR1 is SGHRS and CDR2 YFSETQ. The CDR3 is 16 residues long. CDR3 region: CASSAGGLVGANVLTF. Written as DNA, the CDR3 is TGTGCCAGCAGCGCGGGAGGACTAGTCGGGGCCAACGTCCTGACTTTC.

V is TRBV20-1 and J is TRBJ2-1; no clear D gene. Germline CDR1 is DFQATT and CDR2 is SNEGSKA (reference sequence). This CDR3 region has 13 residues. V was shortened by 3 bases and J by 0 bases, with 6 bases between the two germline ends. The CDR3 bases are TGCAGTGCTAGTCCGAGCTCCTACAATGAGCAGTTCTTC. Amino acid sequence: CSASPSSYNEQFF.

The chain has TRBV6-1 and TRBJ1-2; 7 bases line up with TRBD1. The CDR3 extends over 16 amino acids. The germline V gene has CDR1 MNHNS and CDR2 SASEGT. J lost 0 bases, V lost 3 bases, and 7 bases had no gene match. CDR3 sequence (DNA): TGTGCCAGCAGTGAGACAAACAGGGGACCTAACTATGGCTACACCTTC. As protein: CASSETNRGPNYGYTF.

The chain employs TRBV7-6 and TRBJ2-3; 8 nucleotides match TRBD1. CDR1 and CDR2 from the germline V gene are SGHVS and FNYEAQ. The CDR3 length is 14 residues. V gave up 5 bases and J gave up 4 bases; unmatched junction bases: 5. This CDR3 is CASSVDRAPDTQYF. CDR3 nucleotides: TGTGCCAGCAGCGTGGACAGGGCCCCAGATACGCAGTATTTT.

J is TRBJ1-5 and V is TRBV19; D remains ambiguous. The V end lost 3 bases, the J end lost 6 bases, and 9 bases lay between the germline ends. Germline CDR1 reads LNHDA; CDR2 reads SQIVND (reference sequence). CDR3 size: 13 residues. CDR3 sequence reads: CASSMVSVQPQHF. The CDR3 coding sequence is TGTGCCAGTAGTATGGTATCGGTTCAGCCCCAGCATTTT. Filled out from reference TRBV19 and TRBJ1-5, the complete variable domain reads DGGITQSPKYLFRKEGQNVTLSCEQNLNHDAMYWYRQDPGQGLRLIYYSQIVNDFQKGDIAEGYSVSREKKESFPLTVTSAQKNPTAFYLCASSMVSVQPQHFGDGTRLSIL.

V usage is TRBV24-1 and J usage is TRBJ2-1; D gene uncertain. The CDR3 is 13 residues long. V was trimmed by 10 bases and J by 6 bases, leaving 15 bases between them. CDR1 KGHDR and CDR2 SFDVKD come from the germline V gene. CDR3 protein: CATHGAGLNEQFF. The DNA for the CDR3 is TGTGCCACTCACGGCGCAGGCCTCAATGAGCAGTTCTTC.

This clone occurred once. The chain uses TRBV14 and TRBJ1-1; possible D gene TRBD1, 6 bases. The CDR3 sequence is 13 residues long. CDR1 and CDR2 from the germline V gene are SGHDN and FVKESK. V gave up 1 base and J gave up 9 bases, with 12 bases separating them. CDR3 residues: CASSQVPQGKAFF. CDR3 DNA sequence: TGTGCCAGCAGCCAAGTACCACAGGGAAAAGCTTTCTTT. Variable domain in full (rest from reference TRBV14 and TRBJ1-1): EAGVTQFPSHSVIEKGQTVTLRCDPISGHDNLYWYRRVMGKEIKFLLHFVKESKQDESGMPNNRFLAERTGGTYSTLKVQPAELEDSGVYFCASSQVPQGKAFFGQGTRLTVV.

This CDR3 is CASKYAGGPGNQPQHF. CDR3 in DNA: TGTGCCAGTAAGTACGCAGGGGGCCCTGGCAATCAGCCCCAGCATTTT. V gene TRBV19 combines with J gene TRBJ1-5; 8 bases are shared with TRBD1. Germline V gene sequence: CDR1 LNHDA, CDR2 SQIVND (reference sequence). The CDR3 has 16 residues. V was clipped by 7 bases and J by 2 bases; unmatched bases: 10.

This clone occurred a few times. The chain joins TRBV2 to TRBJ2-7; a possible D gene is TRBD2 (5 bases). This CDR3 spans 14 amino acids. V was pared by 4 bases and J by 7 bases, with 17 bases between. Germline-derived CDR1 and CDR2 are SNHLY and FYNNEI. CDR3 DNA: TGTGCCAGCAGTGGAAGATGGCCGGGATCGGAGCAGTACGTC. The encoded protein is CASSGRWPGSEQYV.

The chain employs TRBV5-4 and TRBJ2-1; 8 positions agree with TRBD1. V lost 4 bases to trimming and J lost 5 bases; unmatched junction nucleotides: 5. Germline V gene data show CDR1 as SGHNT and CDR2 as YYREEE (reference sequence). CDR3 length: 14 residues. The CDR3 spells CASSPWTGNNEQFF. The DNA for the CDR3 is TGTGCCAGCAGCCCCTGGACAGGGAACAATGAGCAGTTCTTC.

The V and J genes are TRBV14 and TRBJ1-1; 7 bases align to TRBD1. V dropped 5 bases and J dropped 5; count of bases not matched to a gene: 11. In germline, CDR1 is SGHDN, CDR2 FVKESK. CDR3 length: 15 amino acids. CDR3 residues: CASSYQTGRSTEAFF. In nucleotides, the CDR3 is TGTGCCAGCAGCTATCAGACAGGGAGGTCTACTGAAGCTTTCTTT. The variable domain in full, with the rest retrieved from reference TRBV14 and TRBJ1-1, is EAGVTQFPSHSVIEKGQTVTLRCDPISGHDNLYWYRRVMGKEIKFLLHFVKESKQDESGMPNNRFLAERTGGTYSTLKVQPAELEDSGVYFCASSYQTGRSTEAFFGQGTRLTVV.

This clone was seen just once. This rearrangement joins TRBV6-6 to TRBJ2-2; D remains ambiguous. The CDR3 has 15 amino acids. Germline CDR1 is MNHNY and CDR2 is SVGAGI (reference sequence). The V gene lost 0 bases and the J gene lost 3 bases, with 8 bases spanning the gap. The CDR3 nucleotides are TGTGCCAGCAGTTACTCTCCAGACTACACCGGGGAGCTGTTTTTT. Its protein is CASSYSPDYTGELFF.

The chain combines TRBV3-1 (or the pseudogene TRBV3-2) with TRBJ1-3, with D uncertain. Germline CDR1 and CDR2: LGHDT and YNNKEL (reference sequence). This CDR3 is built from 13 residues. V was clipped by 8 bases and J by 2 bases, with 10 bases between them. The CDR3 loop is CASGPRAGNTIYF. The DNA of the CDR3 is TGTGCCAGCGGCCCGCGGGCTGGAAACACCATATATTTT.

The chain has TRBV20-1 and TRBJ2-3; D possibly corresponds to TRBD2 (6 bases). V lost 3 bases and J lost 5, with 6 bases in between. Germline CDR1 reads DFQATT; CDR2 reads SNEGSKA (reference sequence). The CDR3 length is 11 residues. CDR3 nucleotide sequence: TGCAGTGCTAGCGGGGGAGATACGCAGTATTTT. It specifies CSASGGDTQYF.

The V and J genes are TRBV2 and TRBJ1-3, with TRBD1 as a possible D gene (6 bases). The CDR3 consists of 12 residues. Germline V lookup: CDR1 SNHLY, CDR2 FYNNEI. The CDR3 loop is CGKGGFGNTIYF. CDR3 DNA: TGTGGCAAAGGGGGTTTCGGAAACACCATATATTTT.